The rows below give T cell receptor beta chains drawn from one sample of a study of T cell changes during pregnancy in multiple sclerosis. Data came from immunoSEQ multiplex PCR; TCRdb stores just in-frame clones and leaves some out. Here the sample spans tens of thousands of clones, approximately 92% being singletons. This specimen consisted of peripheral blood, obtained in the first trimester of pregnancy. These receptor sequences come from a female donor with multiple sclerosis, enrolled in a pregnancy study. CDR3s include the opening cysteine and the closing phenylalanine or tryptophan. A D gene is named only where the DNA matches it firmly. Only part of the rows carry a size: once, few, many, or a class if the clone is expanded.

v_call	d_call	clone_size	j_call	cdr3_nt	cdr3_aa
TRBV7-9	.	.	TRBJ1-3	TGTGCCAGCGGCGAGGGAGTTGGAAACACCATATATTTT	CASGEGVGNTIYF
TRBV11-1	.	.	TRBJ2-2	TGTGCCAGCAGCTTAGGAGGAGGTGCGAACACCGGGGAGCTGTTTTTT	CASSLGGGANTGELFF
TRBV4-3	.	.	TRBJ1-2	TGCGCCAGCAGCCAAGATTTCGACAGACCCTATGGCTACACCTTC	CASSQDFDRPYGYTF
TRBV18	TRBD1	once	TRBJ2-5	TGTGCCAGCTCATCCCTAGGACAGGGTAATCAAGAGACCCAGTACTTC	CASSSLGQGNQETQYF
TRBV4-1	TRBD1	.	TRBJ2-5	TGCGCCAGCAGTAAAACGACAGGGCTAGAGACCCAGTACTTC	CASSKTTGLETQYF
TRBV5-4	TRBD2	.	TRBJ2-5	TGTGCCAGCAGCTTAGGACTAGCGGGGAGTTTCCAAGAGACCCAGTACTTC	CASSLGLAGSFQETQYF
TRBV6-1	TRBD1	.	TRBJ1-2	TGTGCCAGCAGTCGACAGGGGGGCTACTATGGCTACACCTTC	CASSRQGGYYGYTF
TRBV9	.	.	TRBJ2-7	TGTGCCAGCAGCCCCCCGCAGCTAGGCGAGCAGTACTTC	CASSPPQLGEQYF
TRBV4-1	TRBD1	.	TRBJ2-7	TGCGCCAGCAGCCAAGGGTTCCGGGACAGGGCATCCTACGAGCAGTACTTC	CASSQGFRDRASYEQYF
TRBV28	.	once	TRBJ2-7	TGTGCCAGCAGTCGACAGGTCTACGAGCAGTACTTC	CASSRQVYEQYF
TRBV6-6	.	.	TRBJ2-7	TGTGCCAGCAGTGCGCTAGGCCCCACGGTCCTAGGCGAGCAGTACTTC	CASSALGPTVLGEQYF
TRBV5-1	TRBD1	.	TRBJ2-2	TGCGCCAGCAGCTGGGGACAGGGCTCCGGGGAGCTGTTTTTT	CASSWGQGSGELFF
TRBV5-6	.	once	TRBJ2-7	TGTGCCAGCAGCTTGTTACTAGACTCCTACGAGCAGTACTTC	CASSLLLDSYEQYF
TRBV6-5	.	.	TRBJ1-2	TGTGCCAGCAGTTACTTTTCGGGGAGGCAGGGCTACACCTTC	CASSYFSGRQGYTF
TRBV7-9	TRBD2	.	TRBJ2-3	TGTGCCAGCAGCATGCGAACGGGACTAGCGGGGGCCCGCACAGATACGCAGTATTTT	CASSMRTGLAGARTDTQYF
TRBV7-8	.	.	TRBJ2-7	TGTGCCAGCAGCTTACAGGGATCCTCCTACGAGCAGTACTTC	CASSLQGSSYEQYF
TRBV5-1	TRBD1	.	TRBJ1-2	TGCGCCAGCAGGACCGGGACAGAAAATTATGGCTACACCTTC	CASRTGTENYGYTF
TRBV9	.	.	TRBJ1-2	TGTGCCAGCAGCCCTGGCCATGGCTACACCTTC	CASSPGHGYTF
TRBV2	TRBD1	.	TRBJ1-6	TGTGCCAGCAGGGAGCGGGACAGGCGACATAATTCACCCCTCCACTTT	CASRERDRRHNSPLHF
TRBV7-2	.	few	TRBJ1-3	TGTGCCAGCAGCTTAGGAGGCCAGGGCCTCTCTGGAAACACCATATATTTT	CASSLGGQGLSGNTIYF
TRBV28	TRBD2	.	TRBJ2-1	TGTGCCAGCAGTTCACTAGCGGGGGACAATGAGCAGTTCTTC	CASSSLAGDNEQFF
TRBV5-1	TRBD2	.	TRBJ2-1	TGCGCCAGCAGCTTCACTGCGGGAGGGAGGAATGAGCAGTTCTTC	CASSFTAGGRNEQFF
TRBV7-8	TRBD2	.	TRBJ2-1	TGTGCCAGCAGCCCCCGCCAGCGGGAGTACAATGAGCAGTTCTTC	CASSPRQREYNEQFF
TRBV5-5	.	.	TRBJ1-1	TGTGCCAGCAGCTTGACAGGAGATGAAGCTTTCTTT	CASSLTGDEAFF
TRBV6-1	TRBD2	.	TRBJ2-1	TGTGCCTTTAGCGGGAGGCCCTACAATGAGCAGTTCTTC	CAFSGRPYNEQFF
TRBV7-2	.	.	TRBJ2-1	TGTGCCAGCACAAACGCGGTGGATGAGCAGTTCTTC	CASTNAVDEQFF
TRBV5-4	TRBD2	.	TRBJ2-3	TGTGCCAGCAGCTTGGGTGGCGGGGGGAGCACAGATACGCAGTATTTT	CASSLGGGGSTDTQYF
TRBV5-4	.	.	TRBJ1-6	TGTGCCAGCAGCTTGGGGGCATTCGGTCAAGATTCACCCCTCCACTTT	CASSLGAFGQDSPLHF
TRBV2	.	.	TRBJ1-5	TGTGCCAGCACGAGGGAGGAAGGCAATCAGCCCCAGCATTTT	CASTREEGNQPQHF
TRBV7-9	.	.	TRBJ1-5	TGTGCCAGCAGCCCCGGAGTAAGCAATCAGCCCCAGCATTTT	CASSPGVSNQPQHF
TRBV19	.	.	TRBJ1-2	TGTGCCAGTAGCATCCGAGCCACAGCCCTGCCTGGCTACACCTTC	CASSIRATALPGYTF
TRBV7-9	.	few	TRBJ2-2	TGTGCCAGCAGCTTAGTATCAGGTTACACCGGGGAGCTGTTTTTT	CASSLVSGYTGELFF
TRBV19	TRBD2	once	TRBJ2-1	TGTGCCAGTAGTCGCTTAGCGGGGGAACGACAAAATGAGCAGTTCTTC	CASSRLAGERQNEQFF